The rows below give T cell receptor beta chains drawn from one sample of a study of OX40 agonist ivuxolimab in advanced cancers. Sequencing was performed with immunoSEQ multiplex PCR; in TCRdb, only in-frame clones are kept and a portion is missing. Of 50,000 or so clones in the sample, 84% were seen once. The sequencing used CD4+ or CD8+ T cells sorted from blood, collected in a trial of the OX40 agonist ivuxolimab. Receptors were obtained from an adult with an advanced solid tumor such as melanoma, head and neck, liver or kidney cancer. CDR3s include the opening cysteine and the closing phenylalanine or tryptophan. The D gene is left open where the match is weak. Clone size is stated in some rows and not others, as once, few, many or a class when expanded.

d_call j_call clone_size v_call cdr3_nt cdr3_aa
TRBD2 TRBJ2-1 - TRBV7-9 TGTGCCAGCAGCCCGCCCGGGACTAGCGGGAGGGGTGAGCAGTTCTTC CASSPPGTSGRGEQFF
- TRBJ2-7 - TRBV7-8 TGTGCCAGCAGCTTAATGGGAAGAGGGTCCTCCTACGAGCAGTACTTC CASSLMGRGSSYEQYF
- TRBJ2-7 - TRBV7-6 TGTGCCAGCAGCCTAGGGGACACCTACGAGCAGTACTTC CASSLGDTYEQYF
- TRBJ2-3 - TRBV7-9 TGTGCCAGCACCCTAGAGGGTACGCAGTATTTT CASTLEGTQYF
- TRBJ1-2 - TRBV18 TGTGCCAGCTCACCACCGAGGAAGGACTATGGCTACACCTTC CASSPPRKDYGYTF
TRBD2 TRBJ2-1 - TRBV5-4 TGTGCCAGCTATCCACGGAGCGGGAGCGCCTACAATGAGCAGTTCTTC CASYPRSGSAYNEQFF
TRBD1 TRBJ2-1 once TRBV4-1 TGCGCCAGCAGCCAAGGTACAGGGGTTGGCAATGAGCAGTTCTTC CASSQGTGVGNEQFF
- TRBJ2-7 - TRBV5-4 TGTGCCAGCAGCGGCGGACCATATCAGTACTTC CASSGGPYQYF
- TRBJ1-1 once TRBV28 TGTGCCAGCAAAGGGGGGAACACTGAAGCTTTCTTT CASKGGNTEAFF
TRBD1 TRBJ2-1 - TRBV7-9 TGTGCCAGCAGCAATCCGGGACAGGGTTACAATGAGCAGTTCTTC CASSNPGQGYNEQFF
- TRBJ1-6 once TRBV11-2 TGTGCCAGCAGCTTAACAGGGACAAATTCACCCCTCCACTTT CASSLTGTNSPLHF
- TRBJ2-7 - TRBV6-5 TGTGCCAGCAGTGACAGGTTCGAGCAGTACTTC CASSDRFEQYF
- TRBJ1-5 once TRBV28 TGTGCCAGCCAGGAATCCCAGGAGCCCCAGCATTTT CASQESQEPQHF
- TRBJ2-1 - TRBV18 TGTGCCAGCTCACCAAGGGACCAGGGGTACAATGAGCAGTTCTTC CASSPRDQGYNEQFF
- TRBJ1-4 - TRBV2 TGTGCCAGCAGTGAACGGGTCGGAGAAAAACTGTTTTTT CASSERVGEKLFF
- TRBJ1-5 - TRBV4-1 TGCGCCAGCAGCCTTGGGGGCGATCAGCCCCAGCATTTT CASSLGGDQPQHF
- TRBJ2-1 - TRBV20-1 TGCAGTGCCAAGGACGGCTTGCGGCAGTTCTTC CSAKDGLRQFF
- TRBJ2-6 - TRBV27 TGTGCCAGCAGTTCCTCCCGCCGTGCGGGCTCTGGGGCCAACGTCCTGACTTTC CASSSSRRAGSGANVLTF
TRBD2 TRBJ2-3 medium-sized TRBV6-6 TGTGCCAGCAGTTACCGACTAGCGGGGACAGATACGCAGTATTTT CASSYRLAGTDTQYF